What follows are 26 T cell receptor beta chains derived from one specimen sequenced in a study of CXCR3-negative and CXCR3-positive naive CD8 T cells. Study-wide points: Compared with CXCR3-negative naive cells, CXCR3-positive naive cells showed more hydrophobic TRB CDR3s.

The study made its TRB cDNA libraries by 5' RACE, adding UMI labels. Following a re-call of the 5' RACE reads, TCRdb has one entry per CDR3 protein and lacks DNA. The repertoire table contains around 160,000 distinct CDR3 sequences. Antigens for these TCRs are unknown. Sequencing used naive CXCR3+ CD8+ T cells from blood. Subset in this sample: CD45RO-CCR7+CD27+CD95- naive CD8+ T cells expressing CXCR3 (TNR3+). The source of these receptors is a human donor in good health. Some clones in this sample may be carry-over from other donors' samples.

The chain links TRBV7-6 to TRBJ2-1; the D call of TRBD1 rests on TCRdb alone, since no DNA is present to check it. Germline values: CDR1 SGHVS, CDR2 FNYEAQ. The CDR3 runs 16 residues. The CDR3 here is CASSSHPRQGVNEQFF.

The chain recombines TRBV29-1 with TRBJ1-2; TCRdb's D call of TRBD1 is untestable without DNA. The CDR3 loop spans 14 amino acids. The germline V gene has CDR1 SQVTM and CDR2 ANQGSEA. The CDR3: CSVPVSDRENGYTF. Full variable domain (outside the CDR3, taken from reference TRBV29-1 and TRBJ1-2): SAVISQKPSRDICQRGTSLTIQCQVDSQVTMMFWYRQQPGQSLTLIATANQGSEATYESGFVIDKFPISRPNLTFSTLTVSNMSPEDSSIYLCSVPVSDRENGYTFGSGTRLTVV.

The chain employs TRBV12-3 or TRBV12-4 and TRBJ2-7. CDR3 size: 15 residues. CDR3: CASSPDTIYSYEQYF.

This chain joins TRBV7-9 and TRBJ2-3. The CDR3 contains 14 residues. Germline V gives CDR1 SEHNR, CDR2 FQNEAQ (reference sequence). This CDR3 is CASSTSWSTDTQYF.

The V and J genes are TRBV30 and TRBJ2-1. The germline V gene encodes CDR1 GTSNPN and CDR2 SVGIG (reference sequence). This CDR3 comprises 12 residues. The CDR3 reads CAWSRVHNEQFF.

The chain employs TRBV7-9 and TRBJ2-3; with no DNA, the TCRdb D assignment of TRBD1 cannot be verified. Germline CDR1 and CDR2: SEHNR and FQNEAQ (reference sequence). This CDR3 is built from 16 residues. The CDR3 region is CASRLAGGISTDTQYF.

The chain couples TRBV6-2 or TRBV6-3 to TRBJ1-2; without DNA, the TCRdb call of TRBD1 cannot be checked. Germline CDR1 and CDR2: MNHEY and SVGEGT. The CDR3 extends over 14 amino acids. CDR3 protein: CASSPTGLMDGYTF.

V and J are TRBV9 and TRBJ2-1. CDR1 and CDR2 (germline): SGDLS, YYNGEE. The length of the CDR3 is 15 residues. CDR3 region: CASSVVVGGYNEQFF.

J is TRBJ2-7 and V is TRBV7-2; checking the TCRdb D call of TRBD2 is not possible without DNA. The germline gives CDR1 SGHTA, CDR2 FQGNSA. The CDR3 is made up of 16 amino acids. This chain's CDR3 is CASSPNWGQASYEQYF.

The CDR3 reads CAISEERGGVDTQYF. The chain uses TRBV10-3 and TRBJ2-3; TCRdb's assignment of TRBD2 cannot be checked, as there is no DNA. The germline V gene encodes CDR1 ENHRY and CDR2 SYGVKD. The CDR3 totals 15 residues.

The chain is built from TRBV6-4 and TRBJ2-1; the TCRdb call, TRBD2, lacks DNA for checking. CDR1 MRHNA and CDR2 SNTAGT come from the germline V gene. The CDR3 runs 13 residues. This CDR3 reads CSSSDSLVSEQFF.

This chain connects TRBV28 to TRBJ2-7; the D gene TCRdb calls, TRBD1, cannot be checked with no DNA. The germline V gene has CDR1 MDHEN and CDR2 SYDVKM. The CDR3 extends over 17 amino acids. This CDR3 reads CASSLNRDRGYAHEQYF.

This sequence joins TRBV5-1 and TRBJ2-7; absent DNA, TCRdb's TRBD2 call cannot be checked. The CDR3 is made up of 21 amino acids. Germline-derived CDR1 and CDR2 are SGHRS and YFSETQ. CDR3 protein: CASSSWASETSGIVLPDEQYF.

The chain joins TRBV3-1 to TRBJ1-1. The germline V gene has CDR1 LGHDT and CDR2 YNNKEL (reference sequence). The CDR3 is 12 residues long. CDR3 region: CASSQLKTEAFF.

The rearrangement uses TRBV12-3 or TRBV12-4 and TRBJ2-7; TCRdb proposes TRBD1, but this gene call is untestable without DNA. There are 12 residues in the CDR3. CDR3 protein: CASSRGSDTPHF.

The rearrangement joins TRBV12-5 to TRBJ2-3; TCRdb lists TRBD1, though no DNA is available to test this call. The CDR3 loop spans 13 amino acids. Looked up from germline, CDR1 is LGHNT and CDR2 is FRNRAP. CDR3 amino acids: CASGKPPIDTQYF. The full variable domain, in which reference TRBV12-5 and TRBJ2-3 provide the parts outside the CDR3, is DARVTQTPRHKVTEMGQEVTMRCQPILGHNTVFWYRQTMMQGLELLAYFRNRAPLDDSGMPKDRFSAEMPDATLATLKIQPSEPRDSAVYFCASGKPPIDTQYFGPGTRLTVL.

The rearrangement links TRBV7-6 to TRBJ2-1; the D call of TRBD2 rests on TCRdb alone, since no DNA is present to check it. The germline CDR1 and CDR2 sequences are SGHVS and FNYEAQ. The length of the CDR3 is 14 residues. CDR3 in amino acids: CASSRLAGDNEQFF. The complete variable domain, with remaining parts taken from reference TRBV7-6 and TRBJ2-1, reads GAGVSQSPRYKVTKRGQDVALRCDPISGHVSLYWYRQALGQGPEFLTYFNYEAQQDKSGLPNDRFSAERPEGSISTLTIQRTEQRDSAMYRCASSRLAGDNEQFFGPGTRLTVL.

This chain connects TRBV7-3 to TRBJ2-7; TCRdb calls TRBD2, which cannot be checked without DNA. From germline, CDR1 is SGHTA and CDR2 FQGTGA. The CDR3 is 15 residues long. The CDR3 sequence is CASSMGLAEGYEQYF.

V and J are TRBV6-5 and TRBJ2-1; TCRdb lists TRBD2, though no DNA is available to test this call. Germline lookup yields CDR1 MNHEY and CDR2 SVGAGI. This CDR3 comprises 18 residues. CDR3 loop: CASTFGTSGGVSYNEQFF.

This sequence joins TRBV7-8 and TRBJ1-6; lacking DNA, the TRBD1 call made by TCRdb goes unchecked. The germline gives CDR1 SGHVS, CDR2 FQNEAQ. CDR3 size: 13 residues. The CDR3 reads CATWTGGNSPLHF.

The rearrangement links TRBV15 to TRBJ1-1; TCRdb's D call of TRBD1 is untestable without DNA. Germline V lookup: CDR1 LNHNV, CDR2 YYDKDF (reference sequence). The CDR3 is 13 residues long. CDR3 amino acids: CATRGAENTEAFF.

The rearrangement links TRBV29-1 to TRBJ2-7; checking the TCRdb D call of TRBD1 is not possible without DNA. The CDR3 runs 15 residues. CDR1 and CDR2 from the germline V gene are SQVTM and ANQGSEA. The CDR3 sequence: CSVAGDSPRVYEQYF.

This rearrangement joins TRBV9 to TRBJ2-1; TCRdb's D gene call, TRBD2, goes unchecked for lack of DNA. There are 15 residues in the CDR3. CDR1 and CDR2 from the germline V gene are SGDLS and YYNGEE. The chain's CDR3 is CASSRFAGGGNEQFF. Complete variable domain (other parts from reference TRBV9 and TRBJ2-1): DSGVTQTPKHLITATGQRVTLRCSPRSGDLSVYWYQQSLDQGLQFLIQYYNGEERAKGNILERFSAQQFPDLHSELNLSSLELGDSALYFCASSRFAGGGNEQFFGPGTRLTVL.

This chain links TRBV28 with TRBJ2-6. This CDR3 has 17 amino acids. Germline V gene lookup returns CDR1 MDHEN and CDR2 SYDVKM. CDR3 sequence reads: CASSFPYSASGANVLTF.

This rearrangement joins TRBV29-1 to TRBJ2-1; TCRdb returns TRBD2, unconfirmable since there is no DNA. Germline V gives CDR1 SQVTM, CDR2 ANQGSEA. CDR3 length equals 12 residues. CDR3 in amino acids: CSTRTSGNEQFF.

This chain's CDR3 is CSVEGQYYGYTF. J is TRBJ1-2 and V is TRBV29-1; TCRdb picks TRBD1, but there is no DNA to check that call. Germline CDR1 is SQVTM and CDR2 is ANQGSEA. The CDR3 length is 12 residues.